Below are 22 T cell receptor beta chains sequenced from a single sample in a study of siplizumab effects on memory and regulatory T cells. Clones were sequenced by immunoSEQ multiplex PCR, and TCRdb holds only the in-frame ones, with some missing. The sample carries tens of thousands of clones, under 98% recorded once. Sequenced input: naive CD4+ T cells sorted from blood. All receptors come from a human donor in good health.

The chain recombines TRBV7-9 with TRBJ1-1; D unclear. This CDR3 spans 14 amino acids. Germline lookup yields CDR1 SEHNR and CDR2 FQNEAQ (reference sequence). V lost 1 base and J 2 bases, leaving 8 bases between the germline ends. In DNA form, the CDR3 reads TGTGCCAGCAGCTTAGTGGGGATAAACACTGAAGCTTTCTTT. Its protein product is CASSLVGINTEAFF.

The rearrangement uses TRBV10-3 and TRBJ2-3, with 10 bases fitting TRBD2. Trimming took 6 bases from V and 0 from J; bases not matched to a gene: 9. The germline V gene has CDR1 ENHRY and CDR2 SYGVKD. The CDR3 runs to 17 residues. The CDR3: CAISVWTSGQSTDTQYF. The DNA of the CDR3 is TGTGCCATCAGCGTTTGGACTAGCGGACAGAGCACAGATACGCAGTATTTT.

The chain recombines TRBV29-1 with TRBJ2-7; D is possibly TRBD2 (6 bases). The CDR3 extends over 14 amino acids. Germline loops: CDR1 SQVTM, CDR2 ANQGSEA. The ends were cut back, 4 bases at V and 2 bases at J, with 15 bases in the middle. CDR3 DNA: TGCAGCGTTGGTGTGCCTAGCGACACCTACGAGCAGTACTTC. Translating it yields CSVGVPSDTYEQYF.

CDR3 sequence (DNA): TGTGCCAGCAGCGCCGGACAGGGCTACCTCTCTGAAGCTTTCTTT. Protein product: CASSAGQGYLSEAFF. This sequence joins TRBV9 and TRBJ1-1, with 8 bases aligning to TRBD1. The CDR3 is made up of 15 amino acids. Germline V CDR1 and CDR2: SGDLS, YYNGEE. After removal of 3 bases from V and 6 bases from J, the junction contained 10 bases not matched to a gene.

The chain links TRBV6-5 to TRBJ1-5; possible D gene TRBD1, 5 bases. The CDR3 loop spans 14 amino acids. Germline CDR1 and CDR2: MNHEY and SVGAGI. V lost 5 bases to trimming and J lost 3 bases, with 11 bases between them. The CDR3 nucleotides are TGTGCCAGCAGTCTTCAGGGTATCAATCAGCCCCAGCATTTT. It codes for CASSLQGINQPQHF.

V usage is TRBV11-3 and J usage is TRBJ2-4; no clear D. The germline V gene has CDR1 SGHNT and CDR2 YENEEA. V was shortened by 4 bases and J by 0 bases, with 10 bases between the two germline ends. This CDR3 comprises 15 residues. The chain's CDR3 is CASSSDPVAKNIQYF. The DNA for the CDR3 is TGTGCCAGCAGCTCAGACCCGGTAGCCAAAAACATTCAGTACTTC. The full variable domain, rest sourced from reference TRBV11-3 and TRBJ2-4, is EAGVVQSPRYKIIEKKQPVAFWCNPISGHNTLYWYLQNLGQGPELLIRYENEEAVDDSQLPKDRFSAERLKGVDSTLKIQPAELGDSAVYLCASSSDPVAKNIQYFGAGTRLSVL.

This chain joins TRBV7-9 and TRBJ2-5; 8 bases align to TRBD1. Per the germline V gene, CDR1 is SEHNR and CDR2 is FQNEAQ (reference sequence). The ends lost 5 bases at V and 5 bases at J; junction bases unmatched: 10. This CDR3 region has 15 residues. The CDR3, as DNA: TGTGCCAGCAGCGTACGGACAGGGACCGGTGAGACCCAGTACTTC. The encoded protein is CASSVRTGTGETQYF.

The chain employs TRBV27 and TRBJ1-5, with D uncertain. Germline V gene lookup returns CDR1 MNHEY and CDR2 SMNVEV (reference sequence). The CDR3 is 14 amino acids. V lost 2 bases and J 1 base, leaving 6 bases between the germline ends. CDR3 in DNA: TGTGCCAGCAGTTTAGAGGGAAGCAATCAGCCCCAGCATTTT. Translated: CASSLEGSNQPQHF.

CDR3 nucleotide sequence: TGCGCCAGCAGCCAAGACCGAGGGAGTAGTGGAAACACCATATATTTT. Its translation: CASSQDRGSSGNTIYF. The chain has TRBV4-3 and TRBJ1-3, with D unresolved. The germline V gene has CDR1 LGHNA and CDR2 YSLEER. The CDR3 has 16 amino acids. The V gene lost 0 bases and the J gene lost 3 bases, with 12 bases spanning the gap.

The J gene is TRBJ2-1, the V gene TRBV18; 11 bases match TRBD2. The CDR3 loop spans 16 amino acids. Germline V CDR1 and CDR2: KGHSH, LQKENI. The J segment lost 4 bases and the V segment lost 3 bases, leaving 5 bases of the junction unmatched. CDR3 DNA: TGTGCCAGCTCACCCCCCGGGACTAGCGGATACAATGAGCAGTTCTTC. Translated, it gives CASSPPGTSGYNEQFF.

The chain employs TRBV28 and TRBJ2-5; 8 bases agree with TRBD2. CDR3 size: 15 residues. Trimming at V came to 2 bases and at J to 4 bases, leaving 6 bases not matched to a gene. The germline CDR1 and CDR2 sequences are MDHEN and SYDVKM. Here the CDR3 reads CASSLERGHRETQYF. For the CDR3, the DNA is TGTGCCAGCAGTTTAGAGCGGGGGCATAGAGAGACCCAGTACTTC.

The rearrangement links TRBV27 to TRBJ1-6; D is possibly TRBD1 (5 bases). V shed 5 bases and J shed 10 bases, with 12 bases lying between them. The CDR3 is made up of 13 amino acids. Germline values: CDR1 MNHEY, CDR2 SMNVEV (reference sequence). CDR3 sequence reads: CASSRGFSSPLHF. The CDR3 region has the DNA TGTGCCAGCAGTCGGGGGTTCTCGTCACCCCTCCACTTT.

V usage is TRBV6-6 and J usage is TRBJ2-5, with D unclear. The CDR3 totals 14 residues. Trimming left V 1 base short and J 0 bases short, with 6 bases between. Germline assignment: CDR1 MNHNY and CDR2 SVGAGI (reference sequence). DNA of the CDR3: TGTGCCAGCAGTTACTTACGGGACCAAGAGACCCAGTACTTC. The encoded protein is CASSYLRDQETQYF.

This sequence joins TRBV6-6 and TRBJ1-5; tentative D call: TRBD1 (6 bases). The CDR3 extends over 14 amino acids. The germline V gene encodes CDR1 MNHNY and CDR2 SVGAGI (reference sequence). Deletions cut 5 bases from V and 9 bases from J, with 17 bases between. CDR3 in DNA: TGTGCCAGCAGTCCTACACAGGGAACTTTGCCCCAGCATTTT. This codes for CASSPTQGTLPQHF.

This chain joins TRBV4-1 and TRBJ1-4, with a possible D match to TRBD1 (5 bases). CDR1 and CDR2 from the germline V gene are MGHRA and YSYEKL. Deletions cut 0 bases from V and 5 bases from J, with 19 bases between. The CDR3 extends over 18 amino acids. This CDR3 is CASSQDALRDLVNEKLFF. As DNA, the CDR3 is TGCGCCAGCAGCCAAGATGCGCTGCGGGACCTAGTGAATGAAAAACTGTTTTTT.

The chain has TRBV6-5 and TRBJ1-5, with TRBD1 as a possible D gene (5 bases). CDR1 and CDR2 (germline): MNHEY, SVGAGI. V dropped 3 bases and J dropped 7 bases, with 13 bases sitting between them. The CDR3 runs to 14 residues. The CDR3 spells CASSYSRDAQPQHF. The CDR3 nucleotides are TGTGCCAGCAGTTATTCACGGGACGCACAGCCCCAGCATTTT.

The chain is built from TRBV29-1 and TRBJ2-1; D is unresolved. Germline V gives CDR1 SQVTM, CDR2 ANQGSEA. The CDR3 extends over 11 amino acids. V was clipped by 3 bases and J by 6 bases, with 6 bases between them. CDR3 protein: CSVEEFNEQFF. The CDR3 region has the DNA TGCAGCGTTGAGGAGTTCAATGAGCAGTTCTTC.

V gene TRBV9 combines with J gene TRBJ1-3; 9 bases align to TRBD1. Losses at the gene ends were 3 bases for V and 4 bases for J; bases not matched to a gene: 5. The CDR3 totals 15 residues. The germline V gene encodes CDR1 SGDLS and CDR2 YYNGEE. The CDR3 region is CASSEGTGPGNTIYF. The CDR3 DNA is TGTGCCAGCAGCGAGGGGACAGGGCCAGGAAACACCATATATTTT.

The CDR3 DNA sequence: TGTGCCAGTAGTCGAAGTACAGGGGACCCCTACGAGCAGTACTTC. Translation: CASSRSTGDPYEQYF. This rearrangement joins TRBV19 to TRBJ2-7; 7 bases are a match to TRBD1. J gave up 2 bases and V 5 bases, and 9 bases lay outside the gene matches. The germline V gene has CDR1 LNHDA and CDR2 SQIVND (reference sequence). The CDR3 contains 15 residues.

The chain is built from TRBV9 and TRBJ2-6; 9 bases are shared with TRBD2. CDR1 and CDR2 from the germline V gene are SGDLS and YYNGEE. The V gene end was trimmed by 0 bases and the J gene end by 4 bases; junction bases not matched to a gene: 8. The CDR3 runs to 18 residues. The CDR3 region is CASSVGSGRSSGANVLTF. DNA of the CDR3: TGTGCCAGCAGCGTAGGAAGCGGGAGGAGTAGCGGGGCCAACGTCCTGACTTTC.

The chain combines TRBV2 with TRBJ1-5; D not certain. This CDR3 is 13 amino acids long. Trimming pared 4 bases from V and 5 bases from J, leaving 9 bases between. Germline CDR1 is SNHLY and CDR2 is FYNNEI. This CDR3 reads CASSVDRDQPQHF. CDR3 DNA: TGTGCCAGCAGTGTGGATCGTGATCAGCCCCAGCATTTT. The whole variable domain, filled in from reference TRBV2 and TRBJ1-5, reads EPEVTQTPSHQVTQMGQEVILRCVPISNHLYFYWYRQILGQKVEFLVSFYNNEISEKSEIFDDQFSVERPDGSNFTLKIRSTKLEDSAMYFCASSVDRDQPQHFGDGTRLSIL.

CDR3 region: CASSEAPGGPREQYF. The CDR3, as DNA: TGTGCCAGCAGTGAAGCGCCCGGGGGTCCAAGGGAGCAGTACTTC. The chain is built from TRBV2 and TRBJ2-7, with TRBD2 as a possible D gene (6 bases). The CDR3 runs 15 residues. Germline V CDR1 and CDR2: SNHLY, FYNNEI. V was trimmed by 0 bases and J by 7 bases, leaving 16 bases between them.